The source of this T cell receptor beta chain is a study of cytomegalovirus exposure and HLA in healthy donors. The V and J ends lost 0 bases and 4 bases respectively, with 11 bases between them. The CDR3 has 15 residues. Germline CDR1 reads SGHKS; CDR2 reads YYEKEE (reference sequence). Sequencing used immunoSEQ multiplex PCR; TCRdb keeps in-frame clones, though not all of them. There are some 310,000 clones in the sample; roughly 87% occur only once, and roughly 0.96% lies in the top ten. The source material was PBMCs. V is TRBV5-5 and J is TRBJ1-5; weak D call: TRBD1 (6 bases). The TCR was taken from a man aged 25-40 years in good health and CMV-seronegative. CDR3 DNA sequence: TGTGCCAGCAGCTTGGGGACAGCATCAAATCAGCCCCAGCATTTT. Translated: CASSLGTASNQPQHF. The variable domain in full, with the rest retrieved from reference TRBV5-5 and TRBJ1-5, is DAGVTQSPTHLIKTRGQQVTLRCSPISGHKSVSWYQQVLGQGPQFIFQYYEKEERGRGNFPDRFSARQFPNYSSELNVNALLLGDSALYLCASSLGTASNQPQHFGDGTRLSIL.